Listed below are T cell receptor beta chains from one sample, sequenced in a study of blood T cell repertoires in COVID-19. TCRdb's table, derived via immunoSEQ multiplex PCR, lists solely in-frame clones and lacks some. The table has around 140,000 clones, 75% to 80% seen once. Source material: peripheral blood. These receptors were obtained from a woman in her 50s with active or convalescent COVID-19. Both conserved end residues are part of each CDR3. The order of the fields is CDR3 DNA, CDR3 protein, D gene, clone size, V gene, J gene. A D gene is named only where the DNA matches it firmly. The size field is filled for only some rows; it gives once, few, many or a size class.

TGTGCCATCAGTGATGGCCCGAGCGGGAGAACTAACTACGAGCAGTACTTC,CAISDGPSGRTNYEQYF,TRBD2,-,TRBV10-3,TRBJ2-7
TGCAGCGTTTCGACAGGGGGGAACACTGAAGCTTTCTTT,CSVSTGGNTEAFF,TRBD1,-,TRBV29-1,TRBJ1-1
TGTGCCAGCAGCTTGAATCGGACTAGCGGACTCTTAGGTAATGAGCAGTTCTTC,CASSLNRTSGLLGNEQFF,TRBD2,-,TRBV7-6,TRBJ2-1
TGTGCCAGCAGCTTTAAGGGGGCGGCTACGAACACTGAAGCTTTCTTT,CASSFKGAATNTEAFF,TRBD1,-,TRBV11-1,TRBJ1-1
TGTGCCAGCAGTCCTAGACTAGCGGGTAACGAGCAGTACTTC,CASSPRLAGNEQYF,TRBD2,-,TRBV6-5,TRBJ2-7
TGCAGCGTTGAAGATGTCGGGACAGGGACGTCGGCGTCTGAAGCTTTCTTT,CSVEDVGTGTSASEAFF,TRBD1,once,TRBV29-1,TRBJ1-1
TGCAGCGTCGCTAATACCCGCGGGGCCACTGAAGCTTTCTTT,CSVANTRGATEAFF,-,-,TRBV29-1,TRBJ1-1
TGTGCCAGCAGTGAAGGGGGCGGCTTAGACGGCTACACCTTC,CASSEGGGLDGYTF,-,-,TRBV2,TRBJ1-2
TGTGCCAGCAGCTTAGTACAGGGCCAAGGGGAGAACACTGAAGCTTTCTTT,CASSLVQGQGENTEAFF,-,-,TRBV7-6,TRBJ1-1
TGTGCCAGCAGCTCCGGACTAGCGGGCCACAATGAGCAGTTCTTC,CASSSGLAGHNEQFF,TRBD2,-,TRBV7-3,TRBJ2-1
TGCGCCAGCAGCCATGGGGCGGGAGCATCCTACGAGCAGTACTTC,CASSHGAGASYEQYF,TRBD2,-,TRBV4-1,TRBJ2-7
TGTGCCAGCAGCCTCCGGGACAGGGGTGAAAAACTGTTTTTT,CASSLRDRGEKLFF,TRBD1,-,TRBV7-9,TRBJ1-4
TGTGCCATCAGCGCGGACAGGGGGGATCAGCCCCAGCATTTT,CAISADRGDQPQHF,TRBD1,-,TRBV10-3,TRBJ1-5
TGTGCCAGCAGAGAACAGAGGAACACTGAAGCTTTCTTT,CASREQRNTEAFF,-,-,TRBV28,TRBJ1-1
TGTGCCAGCAGCCTTGGGGGACAGGGGATTCAGCCCCAGCATTTT,CASSLGGQGIQPQHF,TRBD1,-,TRBV7-8,TRBJ1-5
TGTGCCAGCAGTGAAAAGGCCTACAGGCCCAACTATGGCTACACCTTC,CASSEKAYRPNYGYTF,-,-,TRBV2,TRBJ1-2
TGTGCCTGGATGTCGGGAGTAACTGGGGCCAACGTCCTGACTTTC,CAWMSGVTGANVLTF,-,-,TRBV30,TRBJ2-6
TGCGCCAGCAGCTTGGGACAGGGGGCTGGCTACACCTTC,CASSLGQGAGYTF,TRBD1,-,TRBV5-1,TRBJ1-2
TGTGCCAGCAGTCACCCGACTAGCTCCACAGATACGCAGTATTTT,CASSHPTSSTDTQYF,TRBD2,-,TRBV6-2/TRBV6-3,TRBJ2-3
TGTGCCTGGCAAGGGGCCCGACGGGCTGGCTACACCTTC,CAWQGARRAGYTF,-,-,TRBV30,TRBJ1-2
TGTGCCAGCAGCCAAGGAAGGGCCGGGACAGAAGCTTTCTTT,CASSQGRAGTEAFF,-,-,TRBV3-1/TRBV3-2,TRBJ1-1
TGTGCCAGCAGACGGGGGGGGAGCACAGATACGCAGTATTTT,CASRRGGSTDTQYF,TRBD2,-,TRBV2,TRBJ2-3
TGTGCCAGCAGTGCAACCGGGACAGGGGGGAGTCACGAGCAGTACTTC,CASSATGTGGSHEQYF,TRBD1,-,TRBV6-1,TRBJ2-7
TGTGCCAGCAGCCCGGGGACAGGGTATAACTATGGCTACACCTTC,CASSPGTGYNYGYTF,TRBD1,-,TRBV7-8,TRBJ1-2
TGTGCCAGCAGTGACCCCCCGGGAGGGCCCGTGGGTGGGAATGAGCAGTTCTTC,CASSDPPGGPVGGNEQFF,TRBD2,-,TRBV6-4,TRBJ2-1
TGCGCCAGCAGCCATCTCACTGGACAGGCGGAAGCTTTCTTT,CASSHLTGQAEAFF,TRBD1,-,TRBV4-3,TRBJ1-1
TGTGCCAGCAGCTTAGTGGGGTCCGGGACAGGGCGACGGGAGACCCAGTACTTC,CASSLVGSGTGRRETQYF,TRBD1,-,TRBV7-9,TRBJ2-5
TGTGCCAGCAGCTTAGGACGGGAAACCGGGGAGCTGTTTTTT,CASSLGRETGELFF,-,few,TRBV7-9,TRBJ2-2
TGTGCCAGCAGTTTGGGGGGGGTGAGTTATGGCTACACCTTC,CASSLGGVSYGYTF,-,-,TRBV6-2/TRBV6-3,TRBJ1-2
TGTGCCAGCGAACCGGGACAGACGTACACTGAAGCTTTCTTT,CASEPGQTYTEAFF,TRBD1,-,TRBV9,TRBJ1-1
TGTGCCAGCAGTCCCGCCGGGGGGCGTCAGCCCCAGCATTTT,CASSPAGGRQPQHF,-,-,TRBV28,TRBJ1-5
TGTGCCAGCTCACCGCAAGGGGGCCTGACAGATACGCAGTATTTT,CASSPQGGLTDTQYF,TRBD1,once,TRBV18,TRBJ2-3
TGTGCCAGCAGCCCTCGACACAGGGGCTTTGAGACCCAGTACTTC,CASSPRHRGFETQYF,TRBD1,-,TRBV7-3,TRBJ2-5
TGTGCCAGCAGTCCACGGGGACTAGCCCACAATGAGCAGTTCTTC,CASSPRGLAHNEQFF,TRBD2,few,TRBV27,TRBJ2-1
TGTGCCAGCAGTGAAGCCAGGGGAACCTACGAGCAGTACTTC,CASSEARGTYEQYF,-,-,TRBV6-1,TRBJ2-7
TGTGCCAGCAGCGCCCCGGAGGGAAGCCATAAAGAGACCCAGTACTTC,CASSAPEGSHKETQYF,-,-,TRBV9,TRBJ2-5
TGTGCCATCAGTTTGAGCGGGGGGGACTACGAGCAGTACTTC,CAISLSGGDYEQYF,TRBD2,once,TRBV10-3,TRBJ2-7
TGTGCCAGCAGCTTAGAAGGCCTAGCGGGCACCTACGAGCAGTACTTC,CASSLEGLAGTYEQYF,TRBD2,-,TRBV7-2,TRBJ2-7
TGTGCCAGCAGCCGGGGACAGGGAGGTAATTCACCCCTCCACTTT,CASSRGQGGNSPLHF,TRBD1,-,TRBV5-8,TRBJ1-6
TGTGCCAGCAGAGACAGCCTCACCTATGGCTACACCTTC,CASRDSLTYGYTF,-,-,TRBV27,TRBJ1-2
TGTGCCAGCAGTTTCCCCGGGGTCGGGACAGGCAATCAGCCCCAGCATTTT,CASSFPGVGTGNQPQHF,TRBD1,once,TRBV27,TRBJ1-5
TGTGCCAGCAGCCTTATGGAGGTATCCTACGAGCAGTACTTC,CASSLMEVSYEQYF,-,-,TRBV7-2,TRBJ2-7
TGTGCCATCAGTGGGGGACAGGCAGAGACCCAGTACTTC,CAISGGQAETQYF,TRBD1,-,TRBV10-3,TRBJ2-5